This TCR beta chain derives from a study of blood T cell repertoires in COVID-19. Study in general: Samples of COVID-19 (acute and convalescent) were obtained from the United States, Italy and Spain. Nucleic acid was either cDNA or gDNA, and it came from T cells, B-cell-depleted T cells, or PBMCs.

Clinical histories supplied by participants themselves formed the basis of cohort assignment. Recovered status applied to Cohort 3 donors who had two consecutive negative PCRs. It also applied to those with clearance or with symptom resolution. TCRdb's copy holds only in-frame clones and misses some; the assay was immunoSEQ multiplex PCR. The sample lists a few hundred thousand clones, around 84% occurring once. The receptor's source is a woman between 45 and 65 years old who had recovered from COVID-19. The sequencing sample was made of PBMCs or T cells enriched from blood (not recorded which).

The CDR3 nucleotides read TGTGCCAGCAGCGCGGGACTACCAAACTATAGCAATCAGCCCCAGCATTTT. Protein sequence: CASSAGLPNYSNQPQHF. The J gene is TRBJ1-5, the V gene TRBV9; possibly TRBD1 for D (5 bases). Looked up from germline, CDR1 is SGDLS and CDR2 is YYNGEE. The length of the CDR3 is 17 residues. Trimming stripped 3 bases from V and 0 bases from J, with 16 bases between. Based on the CDR3 plus reference TRBV9 and TRBJ1-5, the full variable domain is DSGVTQTPKHLITATGQRVTLRCSPRSGDLSVYWYQQSLDQGLQFLIQYYNGEERAKGNILERFSAQQFPDLHSELNLSSLELGDSALYFCASSAGLPNYSNQPQHFGDGTRLSIL.